This T cell receptor (beta chain) was captured by sequencing in a study of T cell responses to AZD1222 COVID-19 vaccine. Study-level points and caveats: Baseline serostatus was positive in only a handful of AZD1222 recipients.

Concerning this clone itself: What it recognizes is unknown.

The repertoire was sequenced with immunoSEQ multiplex PCR; TCRdb's copy has only in-frame clones and lacks some. Of roughly 180,000 clones in the sample, around 88% are singletons; the top ten hold around 0.5%. The CDR3 runs 13 residues. With 3 bases clipped from V and 6 bases from J, the junction kept 5 bases outside the gene matches. Germline lookup yields CDR1 SGHTA and CDR2 FQGTGA. The chain links TRBV7-3 to TRBJ2-7, with 7 bases that match TRBD2. This clonotype was sampled from an adult in good health. Sequencing used peripheral blood, obtained on day 0 of AZD1222 vaccination. The CDR3 DNA reads TGTGCCAGCAGCTTTGGTAGGGAGGGCGAGCAGTACTTC. Translated, it gives CASSFGREGEQYF.